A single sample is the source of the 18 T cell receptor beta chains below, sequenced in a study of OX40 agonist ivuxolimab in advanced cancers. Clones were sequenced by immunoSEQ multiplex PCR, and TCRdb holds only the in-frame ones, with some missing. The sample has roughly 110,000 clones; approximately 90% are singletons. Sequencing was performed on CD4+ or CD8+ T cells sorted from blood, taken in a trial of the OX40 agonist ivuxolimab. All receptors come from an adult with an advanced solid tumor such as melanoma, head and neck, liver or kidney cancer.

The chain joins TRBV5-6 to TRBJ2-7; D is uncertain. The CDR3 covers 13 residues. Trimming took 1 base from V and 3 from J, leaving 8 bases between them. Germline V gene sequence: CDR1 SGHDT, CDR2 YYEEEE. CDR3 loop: CASSLYRHYEQYF. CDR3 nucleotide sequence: TGTGCCAGCAGCTTGTACCGGCACTACGAGCAGTACTTC.

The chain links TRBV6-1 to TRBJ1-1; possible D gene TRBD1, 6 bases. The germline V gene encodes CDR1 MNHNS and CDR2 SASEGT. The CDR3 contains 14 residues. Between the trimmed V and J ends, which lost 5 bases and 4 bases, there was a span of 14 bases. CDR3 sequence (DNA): TGTGCCAGCAGTAACCACAGGGATGGCACTGAAGCTTTCTTT. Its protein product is CASSNHRDGTEAFF.

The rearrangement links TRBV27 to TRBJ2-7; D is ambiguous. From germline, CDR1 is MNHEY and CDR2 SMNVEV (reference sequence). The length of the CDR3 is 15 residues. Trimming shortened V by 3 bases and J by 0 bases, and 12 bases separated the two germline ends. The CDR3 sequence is CASSFKKEASYEQYF. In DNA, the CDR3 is TGTGCCAGCAGTTTTAAAAAAGAGGCCTCCTACGAGCAGTACTTC.

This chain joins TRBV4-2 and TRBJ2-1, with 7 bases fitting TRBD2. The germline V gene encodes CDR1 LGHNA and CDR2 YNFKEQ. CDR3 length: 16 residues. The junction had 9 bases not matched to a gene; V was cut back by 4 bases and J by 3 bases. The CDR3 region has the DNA TGTGCCAGCAGCCCCGGGGCCAGCGGGGTCTACAATGAGCAGTTCTTC. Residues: CASSPGASGVYNEQFF.

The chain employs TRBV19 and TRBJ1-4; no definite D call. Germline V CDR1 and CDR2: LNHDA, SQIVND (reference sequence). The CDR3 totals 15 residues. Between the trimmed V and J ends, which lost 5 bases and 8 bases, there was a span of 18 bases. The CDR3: CASSSRHYPGEKLFF. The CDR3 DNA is TGTGCCAGTAGTTCACGACACTACCCTGGGGAAAAACTGTTTTTT.

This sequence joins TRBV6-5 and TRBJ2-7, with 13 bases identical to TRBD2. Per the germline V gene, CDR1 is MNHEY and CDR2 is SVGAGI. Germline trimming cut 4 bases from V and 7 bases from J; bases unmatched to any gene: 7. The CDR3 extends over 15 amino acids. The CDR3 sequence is CASSWGGLAGLEQYF. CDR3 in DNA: TGTGCCAGCAGTTGGGGGGGACTAGCGGGGTTAGAGCAGTACTTC.

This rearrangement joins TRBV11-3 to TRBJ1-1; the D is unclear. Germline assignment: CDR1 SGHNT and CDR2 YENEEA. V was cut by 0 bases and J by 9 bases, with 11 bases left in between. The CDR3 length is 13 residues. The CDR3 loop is CASSLDHTGQAFF. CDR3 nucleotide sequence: TGTGCCAGCAGCTTAGATCACACGGGCCAAGCTTTCTTT.

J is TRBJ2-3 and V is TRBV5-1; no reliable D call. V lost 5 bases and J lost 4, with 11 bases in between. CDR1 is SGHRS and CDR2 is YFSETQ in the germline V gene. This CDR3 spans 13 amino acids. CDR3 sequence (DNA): TGCGCCAGCAGTTACATGGGCCCAGATACGCAGTATTTT. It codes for CASSYMGPDTQYF.

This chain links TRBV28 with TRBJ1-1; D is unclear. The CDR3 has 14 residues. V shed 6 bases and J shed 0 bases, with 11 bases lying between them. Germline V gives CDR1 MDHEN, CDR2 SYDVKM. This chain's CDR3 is CASSSLGVNTEAFF. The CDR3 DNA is TGTGCCAGCAGCTCCCTCGGGGTGAACACTGAAGCTTTCTTT.

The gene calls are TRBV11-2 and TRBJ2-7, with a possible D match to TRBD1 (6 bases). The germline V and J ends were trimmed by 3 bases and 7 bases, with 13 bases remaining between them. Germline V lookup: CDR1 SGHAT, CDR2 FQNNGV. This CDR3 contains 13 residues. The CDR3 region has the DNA TGTGCCAGCAGCTTGGGACAATCGAGTGAGCAGTACTTC. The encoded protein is CASSLGQSSEQYF.

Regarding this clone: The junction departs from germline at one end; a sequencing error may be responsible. The CDR3 loop reads CAWSQSKSVRF. CDR3 nucleotides: TGTGCCTGGAGTCAAAGTAAGAGTGTTCGCTTC. V gene TRBV30 combines with J gene TRBJ2-4; D is unresolved. This CDR3 has 11 residues. Germline CDR1 and CDR2: GTSNPN and SVGIG (reference sequence). Looking up the rest from reference TRBV30 and TRBJ2-4 gives the full variable domain: SQTIHQWPATLVQPVGSPLSLECTVEGTSNPNLYWYRQAAGRGLQLLFYSVGIGQISSEVPQNLSASRPQDRQFILSSKKLLLSDSGFYLCAWSQSKSVRFGAGTRLSVL.

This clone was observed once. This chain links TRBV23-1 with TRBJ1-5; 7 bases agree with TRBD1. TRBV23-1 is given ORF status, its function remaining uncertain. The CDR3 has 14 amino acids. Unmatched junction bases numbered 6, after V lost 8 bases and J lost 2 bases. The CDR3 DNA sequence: TGCGCCAGCTTTACTACAGGGGGCAATCAGCCCCAGCATTTT. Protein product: CASFTTGGNQPQHF.

The CDR3 region has the DNA TGTGCCTCTCGATTATACTACGAGCAGTACTTC. Its translation: CASRLYYEQYF. The chain is built from TRBV30 and TRBJ2-7; D gene ambiguous. Trimming removed 7 bases at V and 3 bases at J, with 10 bases between. Germline V gene sequence: CDR1 GTSNPN, CDR2 SVGIG (reference sequence). The CDR3 is made up of 11 amino acids. Based on the CDR3 plus reference TRBV30 and TRBJ2-7, the full variable domain is SQTIHQWPATLVQPVGSPLSLECTVEGTSNPNLYWYRQAAGRGLQLLFYSVGIGQISSEVPQNLSASRPQDRQFILSSKKLLLSDSGFYLCASRLYYEQYFGPGTRLTVT.

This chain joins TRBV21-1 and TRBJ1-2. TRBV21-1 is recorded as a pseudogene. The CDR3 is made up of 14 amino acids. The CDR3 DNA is TGTGCCAGCAGCAGGATCACTGTCTACTATGGCTACACCTTC. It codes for CASSRITVYYGYTF.

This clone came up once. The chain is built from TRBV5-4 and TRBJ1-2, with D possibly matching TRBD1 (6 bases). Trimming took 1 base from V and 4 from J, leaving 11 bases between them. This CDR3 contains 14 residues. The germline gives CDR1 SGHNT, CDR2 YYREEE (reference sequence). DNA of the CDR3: TGTGCCAGCAGCTTGAGTCAGGGGACCTATGGCTACACCTTC. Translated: CASSLSQGTYGYTF.

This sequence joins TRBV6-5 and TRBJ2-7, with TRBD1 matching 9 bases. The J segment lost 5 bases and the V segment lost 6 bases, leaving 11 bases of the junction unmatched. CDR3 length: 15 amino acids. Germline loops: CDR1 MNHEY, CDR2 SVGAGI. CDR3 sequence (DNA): TGTGCCAGCAGACCCTCGGGACAGGGCCCTCACGAGCAGTACTTC. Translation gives CASRPSGQGPHEQYF.

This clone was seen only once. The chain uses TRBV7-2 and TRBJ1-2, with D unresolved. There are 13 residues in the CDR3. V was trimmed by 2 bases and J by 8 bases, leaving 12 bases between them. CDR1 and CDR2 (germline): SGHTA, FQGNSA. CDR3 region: CASSLLGRGGYTF. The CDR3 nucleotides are TGTGCCAGCAGCTTATTGGGCCGAGGGGGCTACACCTTC.

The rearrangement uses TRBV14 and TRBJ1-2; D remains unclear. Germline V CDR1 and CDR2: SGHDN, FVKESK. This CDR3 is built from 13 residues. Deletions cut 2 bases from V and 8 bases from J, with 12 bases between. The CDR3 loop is CASSQSMRGGYTF. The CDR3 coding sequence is TGTGCCAGCAGCCAAAGTATGCGGGGAGGCTACACCTTC.